These 30 T cell receptor beta chains came from one sample sequenced in a study of blood T cell repertoires in COVID-19. Sequenced by immunoSEQ multiplex PCR; TCRdb stores in-frame clones only, minus some. Among 220,000 or so clones, around 80% were seen once, and the ten largest hold under 2%. Sequences were obtained from peripheral blood. The receptor set was obtained from a woman of 80 years or more with acute or convalescent COVID-19.

The chain couples TRBV18 to TRBJ1-3; TRBD1 is a possible D gene (6 bases). The V gene's germline CDR1 is KGHSH and CDR2 LQKENI. The V gene lost 6 bases and the J gene lost 2 bases, with 14 bases spanning the gap. CDR3 length: 15 residues. As DNA, the CDR3 is TGTGCCAGCTCGCCCTCACAGGGACCTGGAAACACCATATATTTT. Translation gives CASSPSQGPGNTIYF.

The V and J genes are TRBV10-3 and TRBJ2-3; 9 bases align to TRBD1. CDR3 length: 14 residues. The germline gives CDR1 ENHRY, CDR2 SYGVKD. V lost 1 base to trimming and J lost 6 bases; unmatched junction nucleotides: 2. The CDR3 protein is CAISEWGQGDTQYF. Here the CDR3 DNA reads TGTGCCATCAGTGAGTGGGGACAGGGTGATACGCAGTATTTT.

Regarding this clone: Other DNA sequences in the sample encode the same CDR3. This rearrangement joins TRBV7-8 to TRBJ2-7; 8 nucleotides match TRBD1. The germline CDR1 and CDR2 sequences are SGHVS and FQNEAQ. With V trimmed by 5 bases and J by 2 bases, 2 bases remained unmatched. This CDR3 spans 13 amino acids. The chain's CDR3 is CASSPDRAYEQYF. CDR3 DNA: TGTGCCAGCAGCCCGGACAGGGCCTACGAGCAGTACTTC.

The V call is TRBV7-9, the J call TRBJ2-1, with TRBD2 matching 10 bases. Per the germline V gene, CDR1 is SEHNR and CDR2 is FQNEAQ (reference sequence). J lost 5 bases, V lost 2 bases, and 3 bases had no gene match. The CDR3 extends over 15 amino acids. The CDR3 region is CASSLFSGGNNEQFF. CDR3 coding DNA: TGTGCCAGCAGCTTATTTAGCGGGGGGAACAATGAGCAGTTCTTC.

This sequence joins TRBV7-9 and TRBJ1-3; the D is unclear. Trimming removed 6 bases from V and 6 bases from J, with 18 bases in between. CDR1 is SEHNR, CDR2 FQNEAQ, per germline (reference sequence). This CDR3 is 15 amino acids long. For the CDR3, the DNA is TGTGCCAGCAGTGACCCGGGAGGTCTGAAAAACACCATATATTTT. It is translated as CASSDPGGLKNTIYF. The full variable domain, rest sourced from reference TRBV7-9 and TRBJ1-3, is DTGVSQNPRHKITKRGQNVTFRCDPISEHNRLYWYRQTLGQGPEFLTYFQNEAQLEKSRLLSDRFSAERPKGSFSTLEIQRTEQGDSAMYLCASSDPGGLKNTIYFGEGSWLTVV.

The chain employs TRBV6-6 and TRBJ1-5; 8 bases align to TRBD1. The CDR3 length is 15 residues. Trimming cost V 7 bases and J 4 bases; bases outside gene matches: 9. Germline V gene data show CDR1 as MNHNY and CDR2 as SVGAGI (reference sequence). The CDR3 spells CASTKDRGRNQPQHF. DNA for the CDR3: TGTGCCAGCACCAAAGACAGGGGCAGGAATCAGCCCCAGCATTTT.

A few counts support this clone. This rearrangement joins TRBV5-3 to TRBJ1-1, with D tentatively TRBD1 (5 bases). TRBV5-3 counts as an open reading frame of uncertain function. CDR3 length: 14 residues. Trimming took 4 bases from V and 1 from J, leaving 11 bases between them. DNA for the CDR3: TGTGCCAGAAGCAACGACAGAAGGAACACTGAAGCTTTCTTT. It specifies CARSNDRRNTEAFF.

The chain links TRBV30 to TRBJ2-7; 11 bases are shared with TRBD1. The CDR3 is made up of 14 amino acids. Germline CDR1 and CDR2: GTSNPN and SVGIG (reference sequence). V lost 2 bases and J lost 7; bases outside the gene matches: 7. This chain's CDR3 is CAWSFGQGASEQYF. The CDR3 DNA reads TGTGCCTGGAGTTTTGGACAGGGGGCGAGTGAGCAGTACTTC.

This chain uses TRBV4-3 with TRBJ1-2; D not resolved. CDR1 LGHNA and CDR2 YSLEER come from the germline V gene. The CDR3 loop spans 14 amino acids. Trimming removed 1 base from V and 8 bases from J, with 14 bases in between. The CDR3 is CASSQAILGDGYTF. CDR3 nucleotide sequence: TGCGCCAGCAGCCAAGCGATTCTCGGAGACGGCTACACCTTC.

This clone is a singleton in its sample. V usage is TRBV7-8 and J usage is TRBJ2-7, with TRBD2 identical over 7 bases. The CDR3 extends over 15 amino acids. V shed 5 bases, J shed 0 bases, and the junction held 7 bases outside the gene matches. Germline V CDR1 and CDR2: SGHVS, FQNEAQ. The CDR3: CASSLVGGTSYEQYF. CDR3 sequence (DNA): TGTGCCAGCAGCCTTGTCGGGGGGACCTCCTACGAGCAGTACTTC.

This clone was observed a single time. This chain uses TRBV7-2 with TRBJ2-1, with D unclear. Trimming left V 1 base short and J 2 bases short, with 9 bases between. Per germline, CDR1 SGHTA and CDR2 FQGNSA. This CDR3 comprises 15 residues. The CDR3 coding sequence is TGTGCCAGCAGCTTAGGGAGCCTCGCCTACAATGAGCAGTTCTTC. It encodes CASSLGSLAYNEQFF.

The chain has TRBV19 and TRBJ2-5; D not resolved. Germline V gene data show CDR1 as LNHDA and CDR2 as SQIVND (reference sequence). The CDR3 has 12 amino acids. Between the trimmed V and J ends, which lost 6 bases and 3 bases, there was a span of 8 bases. In DNA, the CDR3 is TGTGCCAGTAGCGCCACAGAAGAGACCCAGTACTTC. Its translation is CASSATEETQYF.

The chain links TRBV13 to TRBJ1-4; D call uncertain. Trimming left V 5 bases short and J 3 bases short, with 13 bases between. The germline gives CDR1 PRHDT, CDR2 FYEKMQ (reference sequence). This CDR3 is built from 15 residues. CDR3 amino acids: CASSLSGNSNEKLFF. CDR3 DNA: TGTGCCAGCAGCCTCTCCGGGAATTCTAATGAAAAACTGTTTTTT.

The V and J genes are TRBV5-1 and TRBJ2-5; 7 bases fit TRBD2. The trim removed 3 bases at V and 1 base at J, leaving 3 bases unmatched. Germline CDR1 SGHRS, CDR2 YFSETQ. The CDR3 length is 14 residues. This CDR3 is CASSSGGSQETQYF. The CDR3 DNA reads TGCGCCAGCAGCTCCGGGGGGTCCCAAGAGACCCAGTACTTC.

The CDR3: CASSIHQGTDTQYF. CDR3 DNA: TGTGCCAGTAGTATCCACCAGGGCACAGATACGCAGTATTTT. J is TRBJ2-3 and V is TRBV19; D remains unclear. Trimming removed 3 bases at V and 1 base at J, with 8 bases between. Germline V gene sequence: CDR1 LNHDA, CDR2 SQIVND (reference sequence). This CDR3 has 14 residues. The entire variable domain, with the rest obtained from reference TRBV19 and TRBJ2-3, is as follows: DGGITQSPKYLFRKEGQNVTLSCEQNLNHDAMYWYRQDPGQGLRLIYYSQIVNDFQKGDIAEGYSVSREKKESFPLTVTSAQKNPTAFYLCASSIHQGTDTQYFGPGTRLTVL.

This chain joins TRBV19 and TRBJ1-4; TRBD1 agrees at 8 bases. The J segment lost 8 bases and the V segment lost 3 bases, leaving 5 bases of the junction unmatched. Per the germline V gene, CDR1 is LNHDA and CDR2 is SQIVND (reference sequence). There are 14 residues in the CDR3. In nucleotides, the CDR3 is TGTGCCAGTAGTATCCAGGGGGCGCGAGAAAAACTGTTTTTT. Amino acid sequence: CASSIQGAREKLFF.

The V and J genes are TRBV28 and TRBJ2-1, with 7 bases that match TRBD2. V dropped 7 bases and J dropped 4; count of bases not matched to a gene: 10. CDR3 size: 15 residues. From germline, CDR1 is MDHEN and CDR2 SYDVKM. The CDR3 DNA is TGTGCCAGCATCTCACCGGCTAGCGGTTACAATGAGCAGTTCTTC. Its protein is CASISPASGYNEQFF.

In the case of this clone: The junction differs from germline at one of its ends, possibly a read error. The chain links TRBV7-9 to TRBJ1-2; 10 bases agree with TRBD1. Germline V CDR1 and CDR2: SEHNR, FQNEAQ (reference sequence). The CDR3 length is 14 residues. Written as DNA, the CDR3 is TGTGCCAGCAGCCTAACCGGGACAGGGGCTCGGGGTGCCTTC. Translating gives CASSLTGTGARGAF.

The V gene is TRBV5-5, the J gene TRBJ1-4; 8 bases are shared with TRBD1. CDR1 and CDR2 from the germline V gene are SGHKS and YYEKEE (reference sequence). The trim removed 4 bases at V and 5 bases at J, leaving 7 bases unmatched. CDR3 size: 15 residues. In DNA, the CDR3 is TGTGCCAGCAGCCTACGACAGGGGACAAATGAAAAACTGTTTTTT. It codes for CASSLRQGTNEKLFF. Using reference TRBV5-5 and TRBJ1-4 for the parts outside the CDR3, the full variable domain is DAGVTQSPTHLIKTRGQQVTLRCSPISGHKSVSWYQQVLGQGPQFIFQYYEKEERGRGNFPDRFSARQFPNYSSELNVNALLLGDSALYLCASSLRQGTNEKLFFGSGTQLSVL.

V gene TRBV7-2 combines with J gene TRBJ1-5; D gene ambiguous. The CDR3 has 13 residues. Trimming left V 5 bases short and J 4 bases short, with 9 bases between. Germline V gene data show CDR1 as SGHTA and CDR2 as FQGNSA. CDR3 nucleotides: TGTGCCAGCAGCCAACAGATGAATCAGCCCCAGCATTTT. The encoded protein is CASSQQMNQPQHF.

For the CDR3, the DNA is TGTGCCAGCAGCTTAGCGTCGAACCGGGACAGGGTTCGGAATGAGCAGTTCTTC. Its translation is CASSLASNRDRVRNEQFF. The chain links TRBV7-9 to TRBJ2-1; the match to TRBD1 covers 9 bases. In germline, CDR1 is SEHNR, CDR2 FQNEAQ (reference sequence). The junction had 13 bases not matched to a gene; V was cut back by 0 bases and J by 7 bases. CDR3 length: 18 residues.

The chain links TRBV7-9 to TRBJ2-3; the D is unclear. The ends were cut back, 0 bases at V and 4 bases at J, with 17 bases in the middle. The CDR3 loop spans 17 amino acids. Germline V CDR1 and CDR2: SEHNR, FQNEAQ (reference sequence). The CDR3 DNA reads as TGTGCCAGCAGCTTAGCGGTGGCGGTTGTCGCCCCAGATACGCAGTATTTT. Translating it yields CASSLAVAVVAPDTQYF.

The chain employs TRBV6-5 and TRBJ1-2, with 8 nucleotides matching TRBD1. V shed 0 bases, J shed 6 bases, and the junction held 9 bases outside the gene matches. The germline CDR1 and CDR2 sequences are MNHEY and SVGAGI. The CDR3 runs to 16 residues. In DNA form, the CDR3 reads TGTGCCAGCAGTTACTCGTTCCAGGGGGCGGGCGATGGCTACACCTTC. Encoded protein: CASSYSFQGAGDGYTF.

The V gene is TRBV5-4, the J gene TRBJ2-1; 8 bases line up with TRBD2. Germline-derived CDR1 and CDR2 are SGHNT and YYREEE (reference sequence). The CDR3 extends over 14 amino acids. The trim removed 0 bases at V and 7 bases at J, leaving 3 bases unmatched. CDR3 amino acids: CASSLAGGRNEQFF. For the CDR3, the DNA is TGTGCCAGCAGCTTGGCGGGGGGGCGTAATGAGCAGTTCTTC. The full variable domain, its missing parts supplied by reference TRBV5-4 and TRBJ2-1, is ETGVTQSPTHLIKTRGQQVTLRCSSQSGHNTVSWYQQALGQGPQFIFQYYREEENGRGNFPPRFSGLQFPNYSSELNVNALELDDSALYLCASSLAGGRNEQFFGPGTRLTVL.

This clone came up once. The chain links TRBV7-3 to TRBJ1-2; 7 bases align to TRBD1. CDR3 size: 15 residues. V dropped 2 bases and J dropped 6; count of bases not matched to a gene: 9. Germline V lookup: CDR1 SGHTA, CDR2 FQGTGA. The CDR3 DNA reads TGTGCCAGCAGCTTATCCCCGGGACAGCCCCATGGCTACACCTTC. The encoded protein is CASSLSPGQPHGYTF.

The chain carries TRBV24-1 and TRBJ2-2; 10 nucleotides match TRBD2. Germline assignment: CDR1 KGHDR and CDR2 SFDVKD. With 4 bases clipped from V and 5 bases from J, the junction kept 6 bases outside the gene matches. The CDR3 runs 16 residues. Here the CDR3 DNA reads TGTGCCACCAGTGACTCGGGACTAGCGAGTACCGGGGAGCTGTTTTTT. Amino acids: CATSDSGLASTGELFF.

This chain links TRBV6-2 or TRBV6-3 with TRBJ1-1, with unresolved D. The CDR3 covers 15 residues. The V gene lost 5 bases and the J gene lost 4 bases, with 17 bases spanning the gap. Germline V gives CDR1 MNHEY, CDR2 SVGEGT. The CDR3 DNA reads as TGTGCCAGCAGTAACGACCGGGTTTCGGTCACTGAAGCTTTCTTT. It translates to CASSNDRVSVTEAFF.

This chain links TRBV18 with TRBJ1-4, with 9 bases identical to TRBD1. This CDR3 contains 16 residues. Germline lookup yields CDR1 KGHSH and CDR2 LQKENI. With 1 base clipped from V and 8 bases from J, the junction kept 8 bases outside the gene matches. In DNA form, the CDR3 reads TGTGCCAGCTCACCACTAGCCGGGACAGGGCGAGAAAAACTGTTTTTT. Encoded protein: CASSPLAGTGREKLFF.

This clone was counted between two and nine times. The V gene is TRBV25-1, the J gene TRBJ1-4; 8 nucleotides match TRBD1. V was clipped by 5 bases and J by 8 bases; unmatched bases: 4. CDR3 length equals 13 residues. From germline, CDR1 is MGHDK and CDR2 SYGVNS. The CDR3 sequence: CASSTGQVEKLFF. For the CDR3, the DNA is TGTGCCAGCAGTACGGGACAGGTGGAAAAACTGTTTTTT.

Comment on this clone: Other DNA variants within this sample encode the same CDR3. CDR3 bases: TGTGCCAGCAGCTTATCGCGGTACGAGCAGTACTTC. Translation: CASSLSRYEQYF. The chain links TRBV7-2 to TRBJ2-7; D call uncertain. The CDR3 sequence is 12 residues long. CDR1 and CDR2 from the germline V gene are SGHTA and FQGNSA. Trimming stripped 2 bases from V and 4 bases from J, with 6 bases between.